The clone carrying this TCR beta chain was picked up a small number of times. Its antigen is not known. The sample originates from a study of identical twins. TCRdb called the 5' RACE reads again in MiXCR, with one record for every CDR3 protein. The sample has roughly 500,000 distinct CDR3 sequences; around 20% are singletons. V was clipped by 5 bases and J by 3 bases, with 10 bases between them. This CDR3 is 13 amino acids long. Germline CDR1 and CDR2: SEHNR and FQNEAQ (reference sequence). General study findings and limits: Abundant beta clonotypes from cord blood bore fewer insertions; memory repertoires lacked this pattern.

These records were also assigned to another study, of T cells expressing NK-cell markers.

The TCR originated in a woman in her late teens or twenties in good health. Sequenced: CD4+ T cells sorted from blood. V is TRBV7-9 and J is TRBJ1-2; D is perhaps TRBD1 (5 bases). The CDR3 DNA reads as TGTGCCAGCAGCCTCCGGGACGACTATGGCTACACCTTC. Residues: CASSLRDDYGYTF.